The rows below give T cell receptor beta chains drawn from one sample of a study of blood T cell repertoires in COVID-19. TCRdb's copy holds only in-frame clones and misses some; the assay was immunoSEQ multiplex PCR. The sample holds 250,000 or so clones, approximately 84% seen once. The source material was PBMCs or T cells enriched from blood (not recorded which). These TCRs come from a man in his fifties or sixties who had recovered from COVID-19. Each CDR3 is given with its conserved first and last residue. D genes are given only for firm matches. Clone size is not always given. Where it is, it says once, few, many or a class for expanded clones.

D gene	clone size	V gene	J gene	CDR3 protein	CDR3 DNA
.	.	TRBV11-2	TRBJ2-5	CASSQGAGLVAGETQYF	TGTGCCAGCAGCCAAGGTGCTGGACTCGTGGCGGGAGAGACCCAGTACTTC
TRBD1	.	TRBV6-4	TRBJ2-6	CASSVEGTGGSGANVLTF	TGTGCCAGCAGTGTCGAGGGGACAGGGGGCTCTGGGGCCAACGTCCTGACTTTC
.	.	TRBV6-5	TRBJ1-1	CATTAGPNTEAFF	TGTGCCACCACTGCGGGCCCGAACACTGAAGCTTTCTTT
.	.	TRBV28	TRBJ2-5	CASSLGGRTETQYF	TGTGCCAGCAGTTTAGGAGGCAGGACCGAGACCCAGTACTTC
.	.	TRBV2	TRBJ2-2	CASSGTGSDTGELFF	TGTGCCAGCAGCGGTACGGGGTCGGACACCGGGGAGCTGTTTTTT
.	.	TRBV5-1	TRBJ1-1	CASSLDREGRAFF	TGCGCCAGCAGCTTGGATAGGGAGGGGAGAGCTTTCTTT
TRBD1	.	TRBV29-1	TRBJ2-1	CSVNQQGIKQFF	TGCAGCGTTAACCAACAGGGGATTAAGCAGTTCTTC
TRBD1	.	TRBV24-1	TRBJ2-3	CATSDFGQGRTDTQYF	TGTGCCACCAGTGATTTCGGACAGGGGCGCACAGATACGCAGTATTTT
.	.	TRBV2	TRBJ2-7	CASSGRDSSPYEQYF	TGTGCCAGCAGCGGCCGGGACTCCTCCCCCTACGAGCAGTACTTC
TRBD1	.	TRBV4-1	TRBJ2-5	CASSHLQGDETQYF	TGCGCCAGCAGCCACCTACAGGGGGATGAGACCCAGTACTTC
.	.	TRBV5-1	TRBJ1-5	CASSLAGDQPQHF	TGCGCCAGCAGCTTGGCGGGAGATCAGCCCCAGCATTTT
.	few	TRBV5-3	TRBJ1-5	CARSLGTAQPQHF	TGTGCCAGAAGCTTGGGGACAGCCCAGCCCCAGCATTTT
.	.	TRBV9	TRBJ2-2	CASSPTGIGELFF	TGTGCCAGCAGCCCAACAGGGATCGGGGAGCTGTTTTTT
.	.	TRBV2	TRBJ1-5	CASMGPALGEPQHF	TGTGCCAGCATGGGTCCAGCCCTCGGAGAGCCCCAGCATTTT
.	.	TRBV3-1/TRBV3-2	TRBJ1-5	CASSPDRREGQPQHF	TGTGCCAGCAGCCCAGACCGACGGGAGGGTCAGCCCCAGCATTTT
TRBD1	once	TRBV4-2	TRBJ1-5	CASSQDRGLYQPQHF	TGTGCCAGCAGCCAGGACAGGGGGCTGTATCAGCCCCAGCATTTT